Presented here are 25 T cell receptor beta chains from one specimen sequenced in a study of blood T cell repertoires in COVID-19. This table comes from immunoSEQ multiplex PCR, and its TCRdb copy is limited to in-frame clones, with some not included. The sample has under 150,000 clones, 65% to 85% seen once. What was sequenced was peripheral blood. The receptors shown here come from a man aged 80 or over with active or convalescent COVID-19.

This sequence joins TRBV6-5 and TRBJ2-1, with 8 bases identical to TRBD2. V shed 2 bases and J 6 bases; nucleotides not matched to a gene: 6. The CDR3 spans 15 residues. Germline V lookup: CDR1 MNHEY, CDR2 SVGAGI. For the CDR3, the DNA is TGTGCCAGCAGTTACGAGGCGGGGGGACGCAATGAGCAGTTCTTC. Protein product: CASSYEAGGRNEQFF.

The chain carries TRBV3-1 (or the pseudogene TRBV3-2) and TRBJ1-2, with 7 positions matching TRBD1. V lost 1 base and J lost 1; bases outside the gene matches: 3. Germline loops: CDR1 LGHDT, CDR2 YNNKEL (reference sequence). This CDR3 spans 15 amino acids. The CDR3 protein is CASSQAWDSNYGYTF. CDR3 sequence (DNA): TGTGCCAGCAGCCAAGCTTGGGACAGTAACTATGGCTACACCTTC.

This clone appeared a single time. V is TRBV6-6 and J is TRBJ2-7; 8 bases fit TRBD2. Germline V CDR1 and CDR2: MNHNY, SVGAGI (reference sequence). V shed 8 bases, J shed 4 bases, and the junction held 16 bases outside the gene matches. This CDR3 is 16 amino acids long. The CDR3 reads CASGTLLTSGDYEQYF. The CDR3 DNA follows: TGTGCCAGCGGAACACTACTTACTAGCGGAGATTACGAGCAGTACTTC.

V is TRBV10-3 and J is TRBJ2-7; D is unclear. The CDR3 is 12 amino acids. V was clipped by 3 bases and J by 3 bases, with 6 bases between them. The germline V gene has CDR1 ENHRY and CDR2 SYGVKD. The CDR3 spells CAISDNSYEQYF. CDR3 DNA: TGTGCCATCAGTGATAACAGCTACGAGCAGTACTTC.

The chain's CDR3 is CSASRGGEAFF. The CDR3 nucleotides read TGCAGTGCTAGTCGAGGGGGTGAAGCTTTCTTT. The chain is built from TRBV20-1 and TRBJ1-1, with TRBD1 as a possible D gene (6 bases). From germline, CDR1 is DFQATT and CDR2 SNEGSKA (reference sequence). This CDR3 is 11 amino acids long. The V end lost 3 bases, the J end lost 7 bases, and 9 bases lay between the germline ends.

This chain's CDR3 is CASSQEIRGRDHQPQHF. The CDR3 DNA follows: TGTGCCAGCAGCCAAGAAATAAGGGGGCGAGACCATCAGCCCCAGCATTTT. V usage is TRBV3-1 (or the pseudogene TRBV3-2) and J usage is TRBJ1-5; 7 positions agree with TRBD1. V was clipped by 0 bases and J by 5 bases; unmatched bases: 10. This CDR3 comprises 17 residues. In germline, CDR1 is LGHDT, CDR2 YNNKEL (reference sequence).

The chain recombines TRBV4-3 with TRBJ2-7, with 9 nucleotides matching TRBD1. The CDR3 has 15 amino acids. The J segment lost 3 bases and the V segment lost 1 base, leaving 4 bases of the junction unmatched. Germline CDR1 and CDR2: LGHNA and YSLEER. CDR3 in amino acids: CASSQGRQGGYEQYF. For the CDR3, the DNA is TGCGCCAGCAGCCAAGGGCGACAGGGGGGCTACGAGCAGTACTTC.

This clone occurred once. The chain couples TRBV7-2 to TRBJ2-4; D possibly corresponds to TRBD2 (6 bases). The CDR3 is 17 residues long. V dropped 1 base and J dropped 4 bases, with 17 bases sitting between them. CDR1 is SGHTA and CDR2 is FQGNSA in the germline V gene. This CDR3 is CASSLGGGGRVKNIQYF. The CDR3 region has the DNA TGTGCCAGCAGCTTAGGAGGTGGAGGGCGGGTAAAAAACATTCAGTACTTC. The full variable domain, rest sourced from reference TRBV7-2 and TRBJ2-4, is GAGVSQSPSNKVTEKGKDVELRCDPISGHTALYWYRQSLGQGLEFLIYFQGNSAPDKSGLPSDRFSAERTGGSVSTLTIQRTQQEDSAVYLCASSLGGGGRVKNIQYFGAGTRLSVL.

The genes are TRBV6-1 and TRBJ1-5, with D hard to call. This CDR3 is 12 amino acids long. Trimming shortened V by 1 base and J by 6 bases, and 4 bases separated the two germline ends. CDR1 is MNHNS, CDR2 SASEGT, per germline. Here the CDR3 reads CASSEVGQPQHF. CDR3 in DNA: TGTGCCAGCAGTGAAGTCGGTCAGCCCCAGCATTTT.

The chain links TRBV2 to TRBJ2-1, with 11 bases lining up with TRBD2. CDR3 length equals 14 residues. CDR1 and CDR2 (germline): SNHLY, FYNNEI. V gave up 1 base and J gave up 12 bases; unmatched junction bases: 5. CDR3 in amino acids: CASSEGRLAGGQFF. CDR3 in DNA: TGTGCCAGCAGTGAAGGGCGGCTAGCGGGGGGGCAGTTCTTC.

The J gene is TRBJ2-3, the V gene TRBV7-9; TRBD1 matches 7 bases. The length of the CDR3 is 19 residues. Germline assignment: CDR1 SEHNR and CDR2 FQNEAQ (reference sequence). J lost 4 bases, V lost 5 bases, and 21 bases had no gene match. The CDR3 DNA reads TGTGCCAGCAGCACACCAGACCCCGGACAGGACTTGCGGGCAGATACGCAGTATTTT. This translates into CASSTPDPGQDLRADTQYF.

This sequence joins TRBV24-1 and TRBJ1-1; weak D call: TRBD1 (5 bases). The V end lost 9 bases, the J end lost 0 bases, and 16 bases lay between the germline ends. The CDR3 length is 15 residues. Germline V gene data show CDR1 as KGHDR and CDR2 as SFDVKD. For the CDR3, the DNA is TGTGCCACCGTGGCCTTGGGGCAGCTGAACACTGAAGCTTTCTTT. Protein product: CATVALGQLNTEAFF.

This clone turned up a few times. The chain combines TRBV5-1 with TRBJ2-7, with 10 bases aligning to TRBD1. CDR3 size: 14 residues. Trimming took 4 bases from V and 3 from J; bases not matched to a gene: 4. Per the germline V gene, CDR1 is SGHRS and CDR2 is YFSETQ. CDR3 sequence (DNA): TGCGCCAGCAGCACCGACAGGGGGCTCTACGAGCAGTACTTC. Encoded protein: CASSTDRGLYEQYF.

The chain is built from TRBV7-9 and TRBJ1-5, with D tentatively TRBD1 (6 bases). The CDR3 sequence is 16 residues long. Germline CDR1 reads SEHNR; CDR2 reads FQNEAQ (reference sequence). The V end was cut by 5 bases, the J end by 6 bases, with 20 bases between. The CDR3 reads CASSRDQGGGTQPQHF. The CDR3 DNA follows: TGTGCCAGCAGCCGCGATCAGGGAGGGGGAACTCAGCCCCAGCATTTT.

The chain has TRBV6-5 and TRBJ1-5, with TRBD1 matching over 7 bases. This CDR3 has 14 amino acids. The V gene end was trimmed by 8 bases and the J gene end by 4 bases; junction bases not matched to a gene: 8. Looked up from germline, CDR1 is MNHEY and CDR2 is SVGAGI. This chain's CDR3 is CASQREGANQPQHF. In DNA, the CDR3 is TGTGCCAGCCAGCGCGAGGGGGCGAATCAGCCCCAGCATTTT.

V usage is TRBV2 and J usage is TRBJ1-1, with D possibly being TRBD1 (5 bases). Germline CDR1 and CDR2: SNHLY and FYNNEI. V was shortened by 4 bases and J by 11 bases, with 14 bases between the two germline ends. The CDR3 is 12 amino acids. CDR3 loop: CASSAFEQAAFF. CDR3 nucleotide sequence: TGTGCCAGCAGTGCCTTCGAACAGGCGGCTTTCTTT. The full variable domain, with the rest looked up from reference TRBV2 and TRBJ1-1, is EPEVTQTPSHQVTQMGQEVILRCVPISNHLYFYWYRQILGQKVEFLVSFYNNEISEKSEIFDDQFSVERPDGSNFTLKIRSTKLEDSAMYFCASSAFEQAAFFGQGTRLTVV.

This CDR3 is CASSVGAGGGQPQHF. CDR3 nucleotides: TGTGCCAGCAGCGTAGGGGCAGGGGGCGGTCAGCCCCAGCATTTT. The rearrangement links TRBV9 to TRBJ1-5, with TRBD1 identical over 8 bases. The CDR3 length is 15 residues. Germline V gene sequence: CDR1 SGDLS, CDR2 YYNGEE. V was clipped by 0 bases and J by 6 bases; unmatched bases: 5.

The chain has TRBV7-9 and TRBJ2-3; no firm D call. CDR1 is SEHNR, CDR2 FQNEAQ, per germline (reference sequence). The CDR3 has 13 residues. V lost 2 bases and J 2 bases, leaving 5 bases between the germline ends. The CDR3 here is CASSLLYTDTQYF. CDR3 DNA sequence: TGTGCCAGCAGCTTATTGTACACAGATACGCAGTATTTT.

The V and J genes are TRBV18 and TRBJ1-5; possible D gene TRBD1, 5 bases. Trimming removed 1 base at V and 7 bases at J, with 8 bases between. Germline values: CDR1 KGHSH, CDR2 LQKENI. CDR3 length equals 13 residues. The chain's CDR3 is CASSPHGGQPQHF. The CDR3 DNA sequence: TGTGCCAGCTCACCACATGGGGGGCAGCCCCAGCATTTT.

J is TRBJ1-6 and V is TRBV6-5, with 8 nucleotides matching TRBD1. Germline V gives CDR1 MNHEY, CDR2 SVGAGI. V was pared by 1 base and J by 7 bases, with 3 bases of the junction left unmatched. The CDR3 has 15 residues. The CDR3: CASSYFGTGNSPLHF. In DNA form, the CDR3 reads TGTGCCAGCAGTTACTTTGGGACAGGCAATTCACCCCTCCACTTT.

V usage is TRBV19 and J usage is TRBJ1-2; 7 bases agree with TRBD1. Losses at the gene ends were 3 bases for V and 8 bases for J; bases not matched to a gene: 9. The CDR3 consists of 14 residues. Per germline, CDR1 LNHDA and CDR2 SQIVND (reference sequence). The DNA of the CDR3 is TGTGCCAGTAGTATGTTAGGGGACAGTAAGGGCTACACCTTC. It encodes CASSMLGDSKGYTF.

CDR3 region: CASSSAGGRYEQYF. CDR3 nucleotides: TGTGCCAGCAGCTCTGCGGGGGGGCGGTACGAGCAGTACTTC. The rearrangement uses TRBV19 and TRBJ2-7, with TRBD2 matching over 9 bases. The ends lost 9 bases at V and 4 bases at J; junction bases unmatched: 10. Germline lookup yields CDR1 LNHDA and CDR2 SQIVND (reference sequence). The CDR3 is made up of 14 amino acids.

The rearrangement joins TRBV6-5 to TRBJ1-4, with a possible D match to TRBD1 (6 bases). Germline values: CDR1 MNHEY, CDR2 SVGAGI. The CDR3 is 14 residues long. V lost 4 bases and J 8 bases, leaving 14 bases between the germline ends. CDR3 nucleotides: TGTGCCAGCAGTTTAGGGGGAGGGGAGGAAAAACTGTTTTTT. Its translation is CASSLGGGEEKLFF.

This clone was detected only once. The chain uses TRBV4-1 and TRBJ2-6; possible D gene TRBD2, 5 bases. V gave up 4 bases and J gave up 6 bases, with 13 bases separating them. The CDR3 consists of 15 residues. Germline V gene lookup returns CDR1 MGHRA and CDR2 YSYEKL. The CDR3 loop is CASSLRIGEANVLTF. The CDR3 nucleotides read TGCGCCAGCAGCCTTCGAATCGGGGAGGCCAACGTCCTGACTTTC.

The gene calls are TRBV9 and TRBJ1-4; D unclear. V shed 3 bases and J shed 0 bases, with 9 bases lying between them. CDR1 and CDR2 from the germline V gene are SGDLS and YYNGEE. This CDR3 has 15 amino acids. CDR3 DNA sequence: TGTGCCAGCAGCGGAGGGATTGCAACTAATGAAAAACTGTTTTTT. Translated, it gives CASSGGIATNEKLFF.